This passage covers 25 T cell receptor beta chains from one sample sequenced in a study of CD8+ T cells in alopecia areata. Treatment defined: oral pan-JAK inhibitor, 5-10 mg twice daily. Sequencing relied on a cDNA template that was reverse transcribed from extracted RNA. Assay used: immunoSEQ multiplex PCR; TCRdb lists only in-frame clones, some missing. The sample shows roughly 180,000 clones, 50% to 60% of them seen only once. The input for sequencing was CD4+ T cells sorted from blood, taken at week 4, from a patient treated with tofacitinib. These receptors all stem from a human donor with alopecia areata.

V gene TRBV4-3 combines with J gene TRBJ1-6; D uncertain. V dropped 0 bases and J dropped 8 bases, with 8 bases sitting between them. The CDR3 contains 14 residues. CDR1 and CDR2 (germline): LGHNA, YSLEER. CDR3 sequence (DNA): TGCGCCAGCAGCCAAGATTCAAGCTATTCACCCCTCCACTTT. This sequence encodes CASSQDSSYSPLHF.

CDR3 nucleotides: TGCGCCAGCAGCCCTGACCGCCGGGACCGGGATACGCAGTATTTT. Translated, it gives CASSPDRRDRDTQYF. V usage is TRBV5-1 and J usage is TRBJ2-3; D tentatively fits TRBD1 or TRBD2 (5 bases each). CDR1 and CDR2 from the germline V gene are SGHRS and YFSETQ. The CDR3 runs 15 residues. Trimming pared 4 bases from V and 6 bases from J, leaving 18 bases between.

Remarks on this clone: A junction boundary mismatches the germline segment, possibly from a read error. The V and J genes are TRBV29-1 and TRBJ1-1; the D is unclear. Germline V gene data show CDR1 as SQVTM and CDR2 as ANQGSEA. The CDR3 runs to 9 residues. The DNA for the CDR3 is TGCAGCGCCACGGCGGAGAATGAATTT. This gives the protein CSATAENEF.

V is TRBV29-1 and J is TRBJ1-1, with a weak D call TRBD1 (6 bases). The CDR3 is made up of 11 amino acids. Trimming left V 5 bases short and J 6 bases short, with 10 bases between. CDR1 is SQVTM and CDR2 is ANQGSEA in the germline V gene. In nucleotides, the CDR3 is TGCAGCGTTACAGGGAATTCTGAAGCTTTCTTT. This codes for CSVTGNSEAFF.

In DNA form, the CDR3 reads TGTGCCTGGAGTGGACTCGCAAACACCGGGGAGCTGTTTTTT. Protein sequence: CAWSGLANTGELFF. This chain links TRBV30 with TRBJ2-2; D remains unclear. The germline V and J ends were trimmed by 1 base and 2 bases, with 8 bases remaining between them. This CDR3 is 14 amino acids long. Per the germline V gene, CDR1 is GTSNPN and CDR2 is SVGIG (reference sequence).

This chain links TRBV7-9 with TRBJ2-5; D tentatively reads TRBD1 or TRBD2 (5 bases each). This CDR3 region has 15 residues. Germline assignment: CDR1 SEHNR and CDR2 FQNEAQ (reference sequence). The germline V and J ends were trimmed by 0 bases and 0 bases, with 8 bases remaining between them. CDR3 sequence: CASSLAGPYQETQYF. The CDR3 DNA is TGTGCCAGCAGCTTAGCGGGACCTTACCAAGAGACCCAGTACTTC.

The chain carries TRBV4-1 and TRBJ1-1; 8 nucleotides match TRBD1. The trim removed 0 bases at V and 5 bases at J, leaving 5 bases unmatched. Germline CDR1 and CDR2: MGHRA and YSYEKL. The CDR3 extends over 15 amino acids. CDR3 coding DNA: TGCGCCAGCAGCCAAGAGGCGCACAGGGGGACTGAAGCTTTCTTT. It encodes CASSQEAHRGTEAFF.

The chain joins TRBV18 to TRBJ1-1; 7 nucleotides match TRBD1. In germline, CDR1 is KGHSH, CDR2 LQKENI. The CDR3 extends over 14 amino acids. With V trimmed by 6 bases and J by 1 base, 5 bases remained unmatched. CDR3 sequence (DNA): TGTGCCAGCTCCGACAGGGAGGGGAACACTGAAGCTTTCTTT. Its protein product is CASSDREGNTEAFF.

The rearrangement links TRBV15 to TRBJ1-1; D ambiguous. Trimming pared 0 bases from V and 2 bases from J, leaving 7 bases between. CDR3 length: 14 amino acids. Germline V gives CDR1 LNHNV, CDR2 YYDKDF (reference sequence). The CDR3 spells CATSRDGDNTEAFF. CDR3 DNA sequence: TGTGCCACCAGCAGAGACGGGGATAACACTGAAGCTTTCTTT.

V is TRBV9 and J is TRBJ2-1; perhaps TRBD2 as D (6 bases). Per germline, CDR1 SGDLS and CDR2 YYNGEE. The V end lost 0 bases, the J end lost 10 bases, and 20 bases lay between the germline ends. The CDR3 is made up of 16 amino acids. CDR3 bases: TGTGCCAGCAGCGTAGAGGTGGGGGGACTCGAGAACGAGCAGTTCTTC. Its protein product is CASSVEVGGLENEQFF.

This clone was seen a handful of times. The chain carries TRBV4-1 and TRBJ2-1; possibly TRBD1 for D (6 bases). With 2 bases removed from V and 6 bases from J, the gap between germline ends came to 11 bases. CDR1 and CDR2 from the germline V gene are MGHRA and YSYEKL. This CDR3 spans 14 amino acids. The CDR3 loop is CASSQNRVINEQFF. For the CDR3, the DNA is TGCGCCAGCAGCCAAAACAGGGTTATCAATGAGCAGTTCTTC.

Here the CDR3 reads CSVGRQGSGGYTF. The DNA for the CDR3 is TGCAGCGTTGGTCGACAGGGAAGTGGCGGCTACACCTTC. This chain joins TRBV29-1 and TRBJ1-2, with 7 bases lining up with TRBD1. Germline values: CDR1 SQVTM, CDR2 ANQGSEA. V lost 4 bases to trimming and J lost 8 bases; unmatched junction nucleotides: 10. This CDR3 contains 13 residues.

This chain uses TRBV5-1 with TRBJ2-5; 7 nucleotides match TRBD2. V shed 5 bases, J shed 2 bases, and the junction held 3 bases outside the gene matches. Germline-derived CDR1 and CDR2 are SGHRS and YFSETQ. There are 13 residues in the CDR3. In DNA, the CDR3 is TGCGCCAGCAGGGGGCGGGGGCAAGAGACCCAGTACTTC. Encoded protein: CASRGRGQETQYF.

The genes are TRBV20-1 and TRBJ1-1; D is ambiguous. Per germline, CDR1 DFQATT and CDR2 SNEGSKA (reference sequence). V gave up 3 bases and J gave up 7 bases, with 9 bases separating them. This CDR3 is built from 11 residues. CDR3 amino acids: CSASLRGEAFF. The CDR3 coding sequence is TGCAGTGCTAGTCTGCGGGGTGAAGCTTTCTTT.

CDR3 coding DNA: TGTGCCAGCAGGGAACGGACAGGGAGCGAGCAGTTCTTC. Translating it yields CASRERTGSEQFF. This chain connects TRBV6-6 to TRBJ2-1; 8 nucleotides agree with TRBD1. CDR3 length equals 13 residues. V was clipped by 6 bases and J by 10 bases; unmatched bases: 8. Germline V gives CDR1 MNHNY, CDR2 SVGAGI (reference sequence).

This clone was observed a handful of times. A junction boundary mismatches the germline segment, possibly from a read error. This sequence joins TRBV19 and TRBJ1-1, with D tentatively TRBD1 (5 bases). Looked up from germline, CDR1 is LNHDA and CDR2 is SQIVND (reference sequence). The CDR3 runs to 14 residues. The CDR3 sequence is CAGSIAGTYTEAFF. CDR3 nucleotides: TGTGCCGGTAGTATAGCAGGGACCTACACTGAAGCTTTCTTC.

The rearrangement joins TRBV7-2 to TRBJ2-1, with TRBD2 identical over 7 bases. Trimming at V came to 10 bases and at J to 7 bases, leaving 13 bases not matched to a gene. From germline, CDR1 is SGHTA and CDR2 FQGNSA. The CDR3 runs 14 residues. The CDR3 reads CATRWGGGRNEQFF. The CDR3, as DNA: TGTGCCACCCGATGGGGCGGGGGAAGAAATGAGCAGTTCTTC.

The CDR3 coding sequence is TGTGCCAGCAGTGAATCAACAGTGGTGTCTTATGGCTACACCTTC. As protein: CASSESTVVSYGYTF. The chain has TRBV25-1 and TRBJ1-2; no clear D. The length of the CDR3 is 15 residues. Germline V gene sequence: CDR1 MGHDK, CDR2 SYGVNS. Trimming left V 1 base short and J 5 bases short, with 14 bases between.

The chain links TRBV5-4 to TRBJ2-7; D tentatively fits TRBD1 or TRBD2 (8 bases each). V lost 4 bases and J lost 3, with 23 bases in between. This CDR3 has 17 residues. The V gene's germline CDR1 is SGHNT and CDR2 YYREEE (reference sequence). CDR3 loop: CASSPTGQGGRSYEQYF. DNA of the CDR3: TGTGCCAGCAGCCCCACCGGACAGGGCGGGAGGAGCTACGAGCAGTACTTC.

The V call is TRBV4-2, the J call TRBJ2-3; 8 nucleotides line up with TRBD2. The CDR3 loop spans 16 amino acids. V trimming: 0 bases; J trimming: 3 bases; junction bases outside the gene matches: 5. CDR1 is LGHNA and CDR2 is YNFKEQ in the germline V gene. The CDR3 reads CASSQDSSGGTDTQYF. The DNA of the CDR3 is TGTGCCAGCAGCCAAGACTCCAGCGGGGGTACAGATACGCAGTATTTT.

This chain connects TRBV30 to TRBJ1-2, with D possibly TRBD1 on 5 matching bases. The germline gives CDR1 GTSNPN, CDR2 SVGIG (reference sequence). With 3 bases removed from V and 4 bases from J, the gap between germline ends came to 12 bases. The CDR3 spans 13 residues. Here the CDR3 DNA reads TGTGCCTGGAGCGACAGCACAATCTATGGCTACACCTTC. It translates to CAWSDSTIYGYTF.

The chain carries TRBV5-4 and TRBJ2-1, with D possibly called TRBD1 or TRBD2 (6 bases each). The CDR3 totals 14 residues. V was trimmed by 0 bases and J by 6 bases, leaving 10 bases between them. The germline V gene has CDR1 SGHNT and CDR2 YYREEE (reference sequence). CDR3 in amino acids: CASSLGSGANEQFF. The CDR3 nucleotides read TGTGCCAGCAGCTTGGGATCGGGGGCCAATGAGCAGTTCTTC.

The chain recombines TRBV5-6 with TRBJ1-2; D is possibly TRBD1 (6 bases). CDR3 length: 13 residues. With 7 bases removed from V and 7 bases from J, the gap between germline ends came to 17 bases. Germline loops: CDR1 SGHDT, CDR2 YYEEEE. The DNA of the CDR3 is TGTGCCAGCCGGGGGCCCGAGGAGAGTGGCTACACCTTC. Translation: CASRGPEESGYTF.

In this sample, this clone turned up a few times. V and J are TRBV29-1 and TRBJ2-7; 9 nucleotides match TRBD2. Per germline, CDR1 SQVTM and CDR2 ANQGSEA. The CDR3 is made up of 14 amino acids. Losses at the gene ends were 4 bases for V and 3 bases for J; bases not matched to a gene: 7. CDR3 region: CSVASSGVYYEQYF. The CDR3 DNA follows: TGCAGCGTTGCCTCTAGCGGGGTCTACTACGAGCAGTACTTC.

The genes are TRBV6-5 and TRBJ2-7; 8 nucleotides line up with TRBD1. With 7 bases clipped from V and 6 bases from J, the junction kept 5 bases outside the gene matches. The CDR3 runs to 12 residues. Germline V CDR1 and CDR2: MNHEY, SVGAGI. This chain's CDR3 is CASKTGGGEQYF. CDR3 in DNA: TGTGCCAGCAAAACAGGGGGAGGCGAGCAGTACTTC.